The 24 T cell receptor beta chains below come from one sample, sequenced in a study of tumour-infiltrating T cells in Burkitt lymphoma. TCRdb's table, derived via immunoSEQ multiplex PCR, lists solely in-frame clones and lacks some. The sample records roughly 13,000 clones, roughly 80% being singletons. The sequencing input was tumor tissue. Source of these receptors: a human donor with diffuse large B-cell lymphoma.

This CDR3 is CASSPTLRSEKLFF. CDR3 bases: TGTGCCAGCAGCCCTACTTTAAGGAGCGAAAAACTGTTTTTT. The chain uses TRBV7-9 and TRBJ1-4; D call uncertain. Trimming cost V 5 bases and J 8 bases, with 15 bases left between them. This CDR3 has 14 amino acids. CDR1 is SEHNR, CDR2 FQNEAQ, per germline (reference sequence).

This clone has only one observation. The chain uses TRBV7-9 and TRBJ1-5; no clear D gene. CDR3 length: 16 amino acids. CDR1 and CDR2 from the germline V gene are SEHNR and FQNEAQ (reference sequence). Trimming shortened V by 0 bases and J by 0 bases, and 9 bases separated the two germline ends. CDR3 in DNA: TGTGCCAGCAGCTTAGCGGGCCGTGGTAGCAATCAGCCCCAGCATTTT. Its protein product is CASSLAGRGSNQPQHF. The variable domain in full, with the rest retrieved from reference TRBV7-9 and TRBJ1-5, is DTGVSQNPRHKITKRGQNVTFRCDPISEHNRLYWYRQTLGQGPEFLTYFQNEAQLEKSRLLSDRFSAERPKGSFSTLEIQRTEQGDSAMYLCASSLAGRGSNQPQHFGDGTRLSIL.

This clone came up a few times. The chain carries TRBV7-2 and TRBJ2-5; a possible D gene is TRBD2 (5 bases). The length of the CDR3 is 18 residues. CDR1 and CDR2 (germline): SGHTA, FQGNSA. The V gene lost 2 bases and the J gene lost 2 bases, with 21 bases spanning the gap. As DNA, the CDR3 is TGTGCCAGCAGCTTAAAATCGGCTGGGCTCAGCGGACAAGAGACCCAGTACTTC. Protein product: CASSLKSAGLSGQETQYF.

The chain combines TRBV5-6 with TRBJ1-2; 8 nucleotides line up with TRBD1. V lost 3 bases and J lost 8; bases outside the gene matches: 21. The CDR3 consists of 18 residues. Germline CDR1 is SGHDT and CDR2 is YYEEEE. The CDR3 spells CASSSPGQEHLLEVGYTF. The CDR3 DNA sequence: TGTGCCAGCAGCTCTCCGGGACAGGAGCACCTCTTGGAGGTCGGCTACACCTTC. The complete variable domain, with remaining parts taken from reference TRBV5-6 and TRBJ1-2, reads DAGVTQSPTHLIKTRGQQVTLRCSPKSGHDTVSWYQQALGQGPQFIFQYYEEEERQRGNFPDRFSGHQFPNYSSELNVNALLLGDSALYLCASSSPGQEHLLEVGYTFGSGTRLTVV.

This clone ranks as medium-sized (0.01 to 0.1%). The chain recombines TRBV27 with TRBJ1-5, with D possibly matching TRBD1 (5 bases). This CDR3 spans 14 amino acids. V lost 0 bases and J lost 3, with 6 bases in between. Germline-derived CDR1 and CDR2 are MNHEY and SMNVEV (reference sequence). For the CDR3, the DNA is TGTGCCAGCAGTTTATCAGGGGACAATCAGCCCCAGCATTTT. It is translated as CASSLSGDNQPQHF.

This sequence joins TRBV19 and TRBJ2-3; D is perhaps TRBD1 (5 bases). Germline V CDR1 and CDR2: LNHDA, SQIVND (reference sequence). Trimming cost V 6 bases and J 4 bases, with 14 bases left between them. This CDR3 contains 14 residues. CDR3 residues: CASRLGQGSDTQYF. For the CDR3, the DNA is TGTGCCAGTAGACTGGGGCAAGGTTCAGATACGCAGTATTTT.

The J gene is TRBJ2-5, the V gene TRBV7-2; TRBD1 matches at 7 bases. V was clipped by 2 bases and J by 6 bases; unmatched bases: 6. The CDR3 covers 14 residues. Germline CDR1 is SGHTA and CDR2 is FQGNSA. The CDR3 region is CASSLTAGGKTQYF. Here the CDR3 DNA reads TGTGCCAGCAGCTTAACGGCAGGGGGTAAGACCCAGTACTTC.

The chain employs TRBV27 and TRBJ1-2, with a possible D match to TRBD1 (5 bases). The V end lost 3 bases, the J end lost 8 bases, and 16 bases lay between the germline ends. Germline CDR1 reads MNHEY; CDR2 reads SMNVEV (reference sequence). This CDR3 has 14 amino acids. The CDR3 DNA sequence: TGTGCCAGCAGTTTCACCGGGGCAGGGCTCGGCTACACCTTC. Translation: CASSFTGAGLGYTF.

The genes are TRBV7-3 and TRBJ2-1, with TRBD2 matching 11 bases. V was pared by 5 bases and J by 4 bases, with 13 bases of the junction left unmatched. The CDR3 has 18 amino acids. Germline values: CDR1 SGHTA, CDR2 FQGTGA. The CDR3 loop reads CASSPGLAGPNHYNEQFF. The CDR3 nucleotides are TGTGCCAGCAGCCCCGGACTAGCGGGCCCGAATCATTACAATGAGCAGTTCTTC.

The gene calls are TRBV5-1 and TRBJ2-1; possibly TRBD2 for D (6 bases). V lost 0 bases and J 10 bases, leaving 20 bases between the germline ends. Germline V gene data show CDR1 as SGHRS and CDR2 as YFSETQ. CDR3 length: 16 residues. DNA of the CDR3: TGCGCCAGCAGCTTGGCCCCGGGAGCCCCTCGAATGGAGCAGTTCTTC. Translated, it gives CASSLAPGAPRMEQFF. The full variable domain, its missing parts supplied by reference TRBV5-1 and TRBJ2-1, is KAGVTQTPRYLIKTRGQQVTLSCSPISGHRSVSWYQQTPGQGLQFLFEYFSETQRNKGNFPGRFSGRQFSNSRSEMNVSTLELGDSALYLCASSLAPGAPRMEQFFGPGTRLTVL.

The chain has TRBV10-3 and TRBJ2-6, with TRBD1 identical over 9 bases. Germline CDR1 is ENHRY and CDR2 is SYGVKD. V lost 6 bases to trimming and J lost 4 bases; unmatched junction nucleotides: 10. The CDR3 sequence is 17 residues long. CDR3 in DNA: TGTGCCATCAGCCCGGGACAGGGCGTGACCGGGGCCAACGTCCTGACTTTC. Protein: CAISPGQGVTGANVLTF.

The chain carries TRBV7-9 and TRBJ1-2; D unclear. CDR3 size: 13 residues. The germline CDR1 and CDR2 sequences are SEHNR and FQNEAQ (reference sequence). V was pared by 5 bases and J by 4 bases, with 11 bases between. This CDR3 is CASSQDGLYGYTF. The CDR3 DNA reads TGTGCCAGCAGCCAGGACGGACTCTATGGCTACACCTTC.

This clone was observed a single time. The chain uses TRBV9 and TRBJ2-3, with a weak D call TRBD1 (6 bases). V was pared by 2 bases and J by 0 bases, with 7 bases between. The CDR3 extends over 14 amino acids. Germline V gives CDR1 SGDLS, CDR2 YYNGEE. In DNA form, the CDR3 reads TGTGCCAGCAGCGTTACAGGGAGCACAGATACGCAGTATTTT. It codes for CASSVTGSTDTQYF.

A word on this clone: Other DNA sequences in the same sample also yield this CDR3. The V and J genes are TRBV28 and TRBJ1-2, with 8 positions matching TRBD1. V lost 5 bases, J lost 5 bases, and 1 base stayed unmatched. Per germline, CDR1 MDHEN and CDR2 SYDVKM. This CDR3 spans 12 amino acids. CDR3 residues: CASSDRGYGYTF. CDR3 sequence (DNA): TGTGCCAGCAGTGACAGGGGTTATGGCTACACCTTC.

The CDR3 reads CASSTGTYGYTF. As DNA, the CDR3 is TGCGCCAGCAGCACAGGGACTTACGGCTACACCTTC. The chain combines TRBV5-1 with TRBJ1-2; a weak D match, TRBD1 (6 bases). This CDR3 contains 12 residues. Trimming left V 4 bases short and J 8 bases short, with 12 bases between. The germline gives CDR1 SGHRS, CDR2 YFSETQ.

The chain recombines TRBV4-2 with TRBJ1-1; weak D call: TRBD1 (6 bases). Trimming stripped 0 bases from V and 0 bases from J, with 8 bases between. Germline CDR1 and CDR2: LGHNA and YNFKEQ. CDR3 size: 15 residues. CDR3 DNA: TGTGCCAGCAGCCAAGAACAGGGCATGAACACTGAAGCTTTCTTT. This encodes CASSQEQGMNTEAFF.

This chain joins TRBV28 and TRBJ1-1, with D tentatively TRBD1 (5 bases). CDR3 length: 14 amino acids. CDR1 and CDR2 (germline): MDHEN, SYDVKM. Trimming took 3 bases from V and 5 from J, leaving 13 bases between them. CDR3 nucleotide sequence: TGTGCCAGCAGTTTGGCCGGGACGGGAACTGAAGCTTTCTTT. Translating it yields CASSLAGTGTEAFF.

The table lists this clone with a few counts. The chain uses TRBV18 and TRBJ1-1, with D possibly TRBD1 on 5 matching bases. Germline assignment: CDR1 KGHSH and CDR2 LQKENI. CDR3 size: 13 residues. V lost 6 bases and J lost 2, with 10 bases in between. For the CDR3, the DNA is TGTGCCAGCTCCTCGACAGTCAACACTGAAGCTTTCTTT. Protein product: CASSSTVNTEAFF.

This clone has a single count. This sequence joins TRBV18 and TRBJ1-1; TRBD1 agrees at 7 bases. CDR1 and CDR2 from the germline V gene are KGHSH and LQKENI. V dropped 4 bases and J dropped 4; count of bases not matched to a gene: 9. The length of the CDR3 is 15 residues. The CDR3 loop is CASSLTGEVGTEAFF. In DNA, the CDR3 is TGTGCCAGCTCACTCACAGGGGAAGTAGGCACTGAAGCTTTCTTT.

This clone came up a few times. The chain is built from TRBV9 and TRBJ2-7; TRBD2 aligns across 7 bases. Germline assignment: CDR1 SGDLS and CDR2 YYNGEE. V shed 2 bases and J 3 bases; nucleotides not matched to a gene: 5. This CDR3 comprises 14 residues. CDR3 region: CASSVSSGGYEQYF. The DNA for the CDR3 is TGTGCCAGCAGCGTTTCTAGCGGCGGCTACGAGCAGTACTTC.

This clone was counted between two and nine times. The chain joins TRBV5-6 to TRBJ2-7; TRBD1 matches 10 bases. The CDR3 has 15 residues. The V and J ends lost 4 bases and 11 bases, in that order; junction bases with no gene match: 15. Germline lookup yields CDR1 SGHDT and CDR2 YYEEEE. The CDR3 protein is CASSKPGQGSTGEYF. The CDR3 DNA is TGTGCCAGCAGCAAACCGGGACAGGGGTCTACGGGGGAGTACTTC. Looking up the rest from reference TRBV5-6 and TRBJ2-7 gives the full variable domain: DAGVTQSPTHLIKTRGQQVTLRCSPKSGHDTVSWYQQALGQGPQFIFQYYEEEERQRGNFPDRFSGHQFPNYSSELNVNALLLGDSALYLCASSKPGQGSTGEYFGPGTRLTVT.

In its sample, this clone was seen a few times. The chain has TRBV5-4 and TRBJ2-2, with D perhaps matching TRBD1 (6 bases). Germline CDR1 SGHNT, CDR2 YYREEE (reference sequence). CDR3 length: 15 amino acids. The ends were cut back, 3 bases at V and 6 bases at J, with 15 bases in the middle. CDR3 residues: CASSSDRIGAGELFF. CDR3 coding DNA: TGTGCCAGCAGCTCGGACAGAATAGGGGCCGGGGAGCTGTTTTTT.

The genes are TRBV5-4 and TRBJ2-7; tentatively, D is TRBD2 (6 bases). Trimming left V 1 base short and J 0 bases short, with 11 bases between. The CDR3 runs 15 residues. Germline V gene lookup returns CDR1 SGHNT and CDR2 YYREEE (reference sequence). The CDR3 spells CASSLKAGSSYEQYV. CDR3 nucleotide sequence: TGTGCCAGCAGCTTGAAAGCGGGTAGCTCCTACGAGCAGTACGTC.

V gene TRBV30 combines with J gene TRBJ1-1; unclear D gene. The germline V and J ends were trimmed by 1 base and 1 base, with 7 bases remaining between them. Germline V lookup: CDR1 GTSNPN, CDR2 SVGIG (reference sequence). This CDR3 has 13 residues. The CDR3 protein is CAWSAPRNTEAFF. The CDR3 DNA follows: TGTGCCTGGAGTGCCCCCCGGAACACTGAAGCTTTCTTT.